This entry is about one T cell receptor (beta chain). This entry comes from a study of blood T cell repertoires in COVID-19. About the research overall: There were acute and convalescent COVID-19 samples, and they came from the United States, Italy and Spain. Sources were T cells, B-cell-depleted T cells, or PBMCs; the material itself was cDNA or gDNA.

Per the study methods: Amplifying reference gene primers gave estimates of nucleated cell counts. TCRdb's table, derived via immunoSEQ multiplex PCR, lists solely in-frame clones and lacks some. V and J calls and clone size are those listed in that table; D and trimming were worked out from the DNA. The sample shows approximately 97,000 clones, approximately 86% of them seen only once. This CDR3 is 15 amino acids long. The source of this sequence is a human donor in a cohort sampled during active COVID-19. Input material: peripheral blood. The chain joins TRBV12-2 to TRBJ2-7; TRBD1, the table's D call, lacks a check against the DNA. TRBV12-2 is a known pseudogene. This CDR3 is CASRLADRDFYEQYF. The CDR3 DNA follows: TGTGCAAGTCGCTTAGCAGACAGGGACTTCTACGAGCAGTACTTC.